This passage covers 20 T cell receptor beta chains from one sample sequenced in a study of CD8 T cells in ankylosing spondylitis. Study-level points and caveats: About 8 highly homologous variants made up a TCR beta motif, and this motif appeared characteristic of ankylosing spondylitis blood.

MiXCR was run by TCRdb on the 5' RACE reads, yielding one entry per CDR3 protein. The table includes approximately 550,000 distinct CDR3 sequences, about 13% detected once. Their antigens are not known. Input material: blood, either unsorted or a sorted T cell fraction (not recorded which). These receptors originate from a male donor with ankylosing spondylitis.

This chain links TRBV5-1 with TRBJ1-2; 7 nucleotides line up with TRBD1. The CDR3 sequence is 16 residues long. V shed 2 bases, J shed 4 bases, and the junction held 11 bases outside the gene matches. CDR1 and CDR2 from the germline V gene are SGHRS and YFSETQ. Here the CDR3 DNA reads TGCGCCAGCAGCTTACGAACAGGGGATTTGGTCTATGGCTACACCTTC. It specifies CASSLRTGDLVYGYTF. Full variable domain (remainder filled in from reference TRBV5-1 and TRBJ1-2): KAGVTQTPRYLIKTRGQQVTLSCSPISGHRSVSWYQQTPGQGLQFLFEYFSETQRNKGNFPGRFSGRQFSNSRSEMNVSTLELGDSALYLCASSLRTGDLVYGYTFGSGTRLTVV.

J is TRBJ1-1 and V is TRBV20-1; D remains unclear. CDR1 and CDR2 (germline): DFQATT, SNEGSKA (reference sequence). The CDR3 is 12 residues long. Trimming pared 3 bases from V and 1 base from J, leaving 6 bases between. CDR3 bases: TGCAGTGCTAGCGACGGGAACACTGAAGCTTTCTTT. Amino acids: CSASDGNTEAFF.

The CDR3 loop is CASSALVQAMNTEAFF. The CDR3 DNA reads as TGTGCCAGCAGCGCACTGGTTCAGGCGATGAACACTGAAGCTTTCTTT. The chain couples TRBV5-6 to TRBJ1-1, with no clear D. Germline-derived CDR1 and CDR2 are SGHDT and YYEEEE. With 4 bases removed from V and 0 bases from J, the gap between germline ends came to 16 bases. CDR3 length equals 16 residues.

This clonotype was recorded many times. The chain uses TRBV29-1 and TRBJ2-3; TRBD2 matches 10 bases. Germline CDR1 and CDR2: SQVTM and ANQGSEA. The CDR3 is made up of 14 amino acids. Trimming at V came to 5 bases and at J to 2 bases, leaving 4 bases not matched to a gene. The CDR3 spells CSVLTSGFTDTQYF. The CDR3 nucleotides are TGCAGCGTTTTGACTAGCGGGTTCACAGATACGCAGTATTTT.

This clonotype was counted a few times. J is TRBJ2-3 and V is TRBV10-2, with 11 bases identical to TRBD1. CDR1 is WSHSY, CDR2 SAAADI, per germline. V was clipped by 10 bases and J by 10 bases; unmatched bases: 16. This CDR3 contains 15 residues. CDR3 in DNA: TGCGCCACCTTTACCGGGACAGGGGGTATGAGTGCGCAGTATTTT. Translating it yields CATFTGTGGMSAQYF.

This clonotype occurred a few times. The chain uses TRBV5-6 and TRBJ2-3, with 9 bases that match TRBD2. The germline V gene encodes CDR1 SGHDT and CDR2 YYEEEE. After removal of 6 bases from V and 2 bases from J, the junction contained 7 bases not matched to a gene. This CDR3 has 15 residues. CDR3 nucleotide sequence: TGTGCCAGCACCCCGACTAGCGGACACACAGATACGCAGTATTTT. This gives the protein CASTPTSGHTDTQYF.

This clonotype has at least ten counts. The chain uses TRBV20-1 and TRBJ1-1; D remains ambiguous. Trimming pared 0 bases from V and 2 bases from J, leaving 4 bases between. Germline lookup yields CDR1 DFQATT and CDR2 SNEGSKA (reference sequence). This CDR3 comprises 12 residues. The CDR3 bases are TGCAGTGCTAGAGAGCCTAACACTGAAGCTTTCTTT. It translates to CSAREPNTEAFF.

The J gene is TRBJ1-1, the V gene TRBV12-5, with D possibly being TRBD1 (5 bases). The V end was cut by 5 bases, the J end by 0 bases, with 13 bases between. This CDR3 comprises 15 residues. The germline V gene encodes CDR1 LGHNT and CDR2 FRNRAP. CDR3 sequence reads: CASGPRGSMNTEAFF. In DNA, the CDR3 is TGTGCTAGTGGTCCCCGGGGGAGTATGAACACTGAAGCTTTCTTT. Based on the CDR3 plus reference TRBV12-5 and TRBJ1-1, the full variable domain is DARVTQTPRHKVTEMGQEVTMRCQPILGHNTVFWYRQTMMQGLELLAYFRNRAPLDDSGMPKDRFSAEMPDATLATLKIQPSEPRDSAVYFCASGPRGSMNTEAFFGQGTRLTVV.

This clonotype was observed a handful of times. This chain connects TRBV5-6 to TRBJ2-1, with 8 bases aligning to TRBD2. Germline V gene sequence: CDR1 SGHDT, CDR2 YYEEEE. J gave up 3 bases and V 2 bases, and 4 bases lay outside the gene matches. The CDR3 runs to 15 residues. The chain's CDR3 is CASSFSTSGYNEQFF. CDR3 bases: TGTGCCAGCAGCTTTTCAACTAGCGGCTACAATGAGCAGTTCTTC.

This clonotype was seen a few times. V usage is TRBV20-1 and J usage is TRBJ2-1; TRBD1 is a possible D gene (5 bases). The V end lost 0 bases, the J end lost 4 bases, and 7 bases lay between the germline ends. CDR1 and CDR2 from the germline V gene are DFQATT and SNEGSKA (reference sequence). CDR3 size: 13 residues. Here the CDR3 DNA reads TGCAGTGCTAGAGATGACAGTTACAATGAGCAGTTCTTC. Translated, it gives CSARDDSYNEQFF.

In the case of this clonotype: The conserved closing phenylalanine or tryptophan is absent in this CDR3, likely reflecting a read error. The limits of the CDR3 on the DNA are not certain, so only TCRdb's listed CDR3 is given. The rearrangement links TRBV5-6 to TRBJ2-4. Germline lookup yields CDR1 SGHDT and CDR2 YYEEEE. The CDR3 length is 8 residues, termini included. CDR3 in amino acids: CASSLAEV.

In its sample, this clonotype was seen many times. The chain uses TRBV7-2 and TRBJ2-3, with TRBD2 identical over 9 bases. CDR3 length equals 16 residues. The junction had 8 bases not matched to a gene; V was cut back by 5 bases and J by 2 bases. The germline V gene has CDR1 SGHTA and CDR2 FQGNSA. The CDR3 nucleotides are TGTGCCAGCAGCCCCCACCTAGCGGGATACACAGATACGCAGTATTTT. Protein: CASSPHLAGYTDTQYF.

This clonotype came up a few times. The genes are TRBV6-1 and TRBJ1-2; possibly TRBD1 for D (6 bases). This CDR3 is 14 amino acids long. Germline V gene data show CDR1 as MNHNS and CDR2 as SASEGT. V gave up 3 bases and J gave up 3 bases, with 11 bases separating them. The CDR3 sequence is CASSETGYDYGYTF. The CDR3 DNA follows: TGTGCCAGCAGTGAGACAGGATATGACTATGGCTACACCTTC.

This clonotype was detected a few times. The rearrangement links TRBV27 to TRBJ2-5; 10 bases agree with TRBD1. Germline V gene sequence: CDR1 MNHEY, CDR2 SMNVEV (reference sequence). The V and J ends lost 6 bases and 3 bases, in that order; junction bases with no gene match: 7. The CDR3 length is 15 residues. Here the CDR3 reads CASRGLGTGEETQYF. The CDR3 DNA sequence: TGTGCCAGCAGAGGCCTCGGGACAGGGGAAGAGACCCAGTACTTC.

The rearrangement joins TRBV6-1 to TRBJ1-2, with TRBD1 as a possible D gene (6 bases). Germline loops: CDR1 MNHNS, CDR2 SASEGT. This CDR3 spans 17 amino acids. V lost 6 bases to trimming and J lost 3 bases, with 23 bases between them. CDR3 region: CASSAKLRTAQDYGYTF. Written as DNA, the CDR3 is TGTGCCAGCAGCGCAAAATTAAGGACAGCTCAGGACTATGGCTACACCTTC.

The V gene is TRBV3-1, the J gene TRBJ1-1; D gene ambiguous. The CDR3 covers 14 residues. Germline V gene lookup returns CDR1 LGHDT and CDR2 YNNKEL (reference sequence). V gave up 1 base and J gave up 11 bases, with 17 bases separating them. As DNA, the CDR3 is TGTGCCAGCAGCCAAGGCCTGTCGGTAGAGATGGCTTTCTTT. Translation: CASSQGLSVEMAFF.

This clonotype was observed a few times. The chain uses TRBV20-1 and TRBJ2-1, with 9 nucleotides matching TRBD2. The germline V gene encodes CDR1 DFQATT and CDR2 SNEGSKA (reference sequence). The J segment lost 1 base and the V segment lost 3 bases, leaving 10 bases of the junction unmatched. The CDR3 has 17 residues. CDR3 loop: CSARFGRAGGSYNEQFF. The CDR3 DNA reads TGCAGTGCTAGGTTCGGAAGGGCGGGAGGGTCCTACAATGAGCAGTTCTTC.

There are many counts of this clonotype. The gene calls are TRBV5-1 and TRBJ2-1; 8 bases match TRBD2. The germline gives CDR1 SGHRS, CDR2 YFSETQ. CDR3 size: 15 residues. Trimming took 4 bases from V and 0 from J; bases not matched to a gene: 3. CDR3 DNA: TGCGCCAGCAGCACCAGCGGGAGCTCCTACAATGAGCAGTTCTTC. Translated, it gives CASSTSGSSYNEQFF.

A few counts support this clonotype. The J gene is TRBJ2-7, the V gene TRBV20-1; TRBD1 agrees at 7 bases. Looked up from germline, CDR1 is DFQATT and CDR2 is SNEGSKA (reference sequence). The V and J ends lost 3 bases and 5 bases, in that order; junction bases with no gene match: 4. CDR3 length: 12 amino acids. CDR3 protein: CSARGDSHEQYV. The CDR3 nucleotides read TGCAGTGCTAGGGGGGACAGCCACGAGCAGTACGTC.

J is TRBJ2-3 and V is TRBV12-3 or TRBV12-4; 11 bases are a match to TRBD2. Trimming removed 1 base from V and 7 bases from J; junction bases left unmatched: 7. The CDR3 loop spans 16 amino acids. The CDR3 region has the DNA TGTGCCAGCAGTTTAGGAACTAGCGGGAGACGGCATACGCAGTATTTT. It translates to CASSLGTSGRRHTQYF.